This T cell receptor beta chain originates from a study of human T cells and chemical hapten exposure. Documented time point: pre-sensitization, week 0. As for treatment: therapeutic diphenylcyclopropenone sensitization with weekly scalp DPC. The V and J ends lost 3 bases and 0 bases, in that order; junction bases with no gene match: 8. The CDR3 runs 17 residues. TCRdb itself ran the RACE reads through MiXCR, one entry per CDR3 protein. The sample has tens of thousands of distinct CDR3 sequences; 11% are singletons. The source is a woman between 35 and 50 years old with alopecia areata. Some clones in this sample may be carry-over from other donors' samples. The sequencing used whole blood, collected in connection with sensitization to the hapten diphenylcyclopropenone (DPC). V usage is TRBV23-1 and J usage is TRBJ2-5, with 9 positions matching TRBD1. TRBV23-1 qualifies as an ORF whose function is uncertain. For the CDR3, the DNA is TGCGCCAGCAGTCACCCCTCCGGGGACAGGGACCAAGAGACCCAGTACTTC. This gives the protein CASSHPSGDRDQETQYF.